This T cell receptor beta chain was identified in a study of long-term antiretroviral therapy in people with HIV. A v3.0 immunoSEQ assay was performed at survey level. The method was immunoSEQ multiplex PCR; TCRdb's version includes in-frame clones alone and lacks a portion of them. The sample gives 20,000 to 25,000 clones, over 80% of which show up once; more than 3% is in the top ten. The CDR3 is 15 residues long. Trimming pared 2 bases from V and 0 bases from J, leaving 11 bases between. Germline V CDR1 and CDR2: SGDLS, YYNGEE. The study, taken as a whole, reports: At every time point, clones expanded before ART dominated the repertoire.

To note about this clone: As yet, its antigen is unknown.

This chain connects TRBV9 to TRBJ1-2; D is unresolved. The specimen comprised unsorted PBMCs, sampled roughly 4 years after starting antiretroviral therapy. The TCR originated in a man aged 18 to 30 with HIV. In nucleotides, the CDR3 is TGTGCCAGCAGCGTCGGACTAACGGCTAACTATGGCTACACCTTC. This translates into CASSVGLTANYGYTF.